What follows are 15 T cell receptor beta chains derived from one specimen sequenced in a study of blood T cells in healthy people across ages. The authors ran a second PCR of roughly 6 to 12 cycles using a sample-barcoded 5' primer and a J-beta primer mix. MiXCR, run by TCRdb on the 5' RACE reads, gives a single entry per CDR3 protein. The data hold 1.5 million to 2 million distinct CDR3 sequences, with 28% observed a single time. The sequenced material came from blood. The receptors were gathered from a woman aged 25 to 45 in good health.

This clonotype was detected a few times. V is TRBV11-2 and J is TRBJ1-5; no clear D gene. V was trimmed by 5 bases and J by 7 bases, leaving 15 bases between them. Germline V gene data show CDR1 as SGHAT and CDR2 as FQNNGV. This CDR3 has 14 amino acids. DNA for the CDR3: TGTGCCAGCAGCCCCCCCGGGTCGGGACAGCCCCAGCATTTT. Its protein is CASSPPGSGQPQHF.

Details on this clonotype: A much larger clone lies a single base off, so this may be a read error. This chain uses TRBV20-1 with TRBJ2-7; 7 nucleotides line up with TRBD2. With V trimmed by 2 bases and J by 3 bases, 7 bases remained unmatched. CDR1 and CDR2 (germline): DFQATT, SNEGSKA (reference sequence). This CDR3 has 14 amino acids. As DNA, the CDR3 is TGCAGTGCTAGAATTCAGGGAGGGGTCTACGAGCAGTACTTC. Protein: CSARIQGGVYEQYF.

The genes are TRBV5-4 and TRBJ1-1; the D gene is possibly TRBD1 (5 bases). The V and J ends lost 6 bases and 0 bases respectively, with 12 bases between them. The CDR3 has 14 amino acids. Looked up from germline, CDR1 is SGHNT and CDR2 is YYREEE (reference sequence). The chain's CDR3 is CASTSLQVNTEAFF. The CDR3 region has the DNA TGTGCCAGCACCTCGTTACAGGTGAACACTGAAGCTTTCTTT.

The V and J genes are TRBV6-2 or TRBV6-3 and TRBJ1-5; a weak D match, TRBD1 (6 bases). V dropped 6 bases and J dropped 1 base, with 10 bases sitting between them. CDR3 length: 14 residues. Germline values: CDR1 MNHEY, CDR2 SVGEGT. The CDR3 is CASRLGQSNQPQHF. In DNA form, the CDR3 reads TGTGCCAGCAGATTAGGACAGAGCAATCAGCCCCAGCATTTT.

This clonotype was detected only once. The chain has TRBV20-1 and TRBJ2-3, with TRBD2 matching over 8 bases. The J segment lost 2 bases and the V segment lost 3 bases, leaving 4 bases of the junction unmatched. The CDR3 is made up of 14 amino acids. Germline V gives CDR1 DFQATT, CDR2 SNEGSKA (reference sequence). In nucleotides, the CDR3 is TGCAGTGCTAGTACTAGCGGAGCCACAGATACGCAGTATTTT. Translated: CSASTSGATDTQYF.

As concerns this clonotype: The conserved phenylalanine or tryptophan is not found at the CDR3 terminus, so this likely reflects a read error. The gene calls are TRBV5-6 and TRBJ2-7; D might be TRBD1 (6 bases). V gave up 3 bases and J gave up 1 base, with 8 bases separating them. The CDR3 runs 13 residues. CDR1 and CDR2 (germline): SGHDT, YYEEEE. CDR3 sequence reads: CASSWGPSYEQYI. In DNA form, the CDR3 reads TGTGCCAGCAGCTGGGGGCCTTCCTACGAGCAGTACATC.

This clonotype was detected many times. V is TRBV28 and J is TRBJ2-7; 8 positions match TRBD2. The CDR3 runs 13 residues. V shed 6 bases, J shed 6 bases, and the junction held 7 bases outside the gene matches. Germline CDR1 is MDHEN and CDR2 is SYDVKM. CDR3 bases: TGTGCCAGCAGCCCCGCCGGGGGGGGCGAGCAGTACTTC. Translation: CASSPAGGGEQYF.

The chain couples TRBV5-1 to TRBJ2-1; possibly TRBD1 for D (6 bases). The CDR3 covers 13 residues. Germline V gene sequence: CDR1 SGHRS, CDR2 YFSETQ. V was shortened by 3 bases and J by 6 bases, with 10 bases between the two germline ends. CDR3 amino acids: CASSSSGVNEQFF. The CDR3 region has the DNA TGCGCCAGCAGCTCCTCAGGGGTCAATGAGCAGTTCTTC.

This clonotype was counted a few times. This sequence joins TRBV7-2 and TRBJ2-5; tentative D call: TRBD1 (6 bases). Germline lookup yields CDR1 SGHTA and CDR2 FQGNSA. With 5 bases removed from V and 7 bases from J, the gap between germline ends came to 17 bases. This CDR3 has 14 residues. CDR3: CASSIRQDVATQYF. The CDR3 bases are TGTGCCAGCAGCATCAGACAGGATGTGGCGACCCAGTACTTC.

This clonotype was recorded a few times. V usage is TRBV28 and J usage is TRBJ2-5, with 9 bases identical to TRBD1. The CDR3 totals 15 residues. J gave up 4 bases and V 6 bases, and 9 bases lay outside the gene matches. Germline CDR1 MDHEN, CDR2 SYDVKM. The CDR3 protein is CASRTGTGRGETQYF. The DNA of the CDR3 is TGTGCCAGCAGAACTGGGACAGGGAGGGGAGAGACCCAGTACTTC.

Only a few counts were recorded for this clonotype. The genes are TRBV15 and TRBJ2-2, with 7 bases identical to TRBD2. Per germline, CDR1 LNHNV and CDR2 YYDKDF (reference sequence). Trimming cost V 1 base and J 7 bases; bases outside gene matches: 3. The CDR3 is made up of 14 amino acids. As DNA, the CDR3 is TGTGCCACCAGCAGAGGGGAGGGACTCGGGGAGCTGTTTTTT. Its translation: CATSRGEGLGELFF.

The chain recombines TRBV5-5 with TRBJ2-7; the match to TRBD2 covers 7 bases. V lost 4 bases to trimming and J lost 2 bases; unmatched junction nucleotides: 15. There are 17 residues in the CDR3. Germline CDR1 and CDR2: SGHKS and YYEKEE (reference sequence). The DNA for the CDR3 is TGTGCCAGCAGCGAGGAGATGTTTAGGGGAGGGGCCTACGAGCAGTACTTC. Protein sequence: CASSEEMFRGGAYEQYF.

This clonotype was observed at least ten times. The chain links TRBV3-1 to TRBJ2-5; D perhaps matches TRBD2 (5 bases). The CDR3 spans 13 residues. CDR1 and CDR2 (germline): LGHDT, YNNKEL (reference sequence). With 3 bases removed from V and 5 bases from J, the gap between germline ends came to 10 bases. Here the CDR3 reads CASSQGSGETQYF. CDR3 DNA: TGTGCCAGCAGCCAGGGGAGTGGCGAGACCCAGTACTTC.

The chain is built from TRBV6-6 and TRBJ2-3, with D perhaps matching TRBD1 (6 bases). CDR3 size: 14 residues. Germline CDR1 is MNHNY and CDR2 is SVGAGI (reference sequence). The germline V and J ends were trimmed by 10 bases and 2 bases, with 16 bases remaining between them. The CDR3 spells CATKGQSYTDTQYF. DNA for the CDR3: TGTGCCACCAAAGGACAGTCTTACACAGATACGCAGTATTTT.

This clonotype has only one observation. This chain uses TRBV7-2 with TRBJ2-1; possibly TRBD1 for D (5 bases). CDR1 is SGHTA and CDR2 is FQGNSA in the germline V gene. V lost 5 bases and J 8 bases, leaving 10 bases between the germline ends. CDR3 size: 12 residues. CDR3: CTSSHQGYEQFF. The CDR3 DNA sequence: TGTACCAGCAGCCACCAGGGCTATGAGCAGTTCTTC.